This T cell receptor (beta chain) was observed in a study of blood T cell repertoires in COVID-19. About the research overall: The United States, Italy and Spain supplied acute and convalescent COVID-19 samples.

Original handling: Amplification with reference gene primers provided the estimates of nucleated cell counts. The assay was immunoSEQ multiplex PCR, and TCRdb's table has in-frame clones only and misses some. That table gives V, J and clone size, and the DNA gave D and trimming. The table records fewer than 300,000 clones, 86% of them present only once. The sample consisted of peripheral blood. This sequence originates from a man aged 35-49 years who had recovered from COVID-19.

CDR3 nucleotides: TGTGCCAGCAGCGTAGTGGCACCGGGGAATGGCTACACCTTC. Translation: CASSVVAPGNGYTF. This chain links TRBV9 with TRBJ1-2, with D unresolved. The V end lost 0 bases, the J end lost 6 bases, and 12 bases lay between the germline ends. Germline V CDR1 and CDR2: SGDLS, YYNGEE. The length of the CDR3 is 14 residues.